Listed below are T cell receptor beta chains from one sample, sequenced in a study of cytomegalovirus exposure and HLA in healthy donors. Libraries were prepared by immunoSEQ multiplex PCR; TCRdb keeps only in-frame clonotypes and omits some of them. Of some 130,000 clones in the sample, 80% were seen once. Source material: PBMCs. All receptors derive from a middle-aged man in good health and CMV-seronegative. The CDR3 runs from the conserved cysteine through the conserved F or W. The D gene is left open where the match is weak. A clone size is listed for some rows: how often the clone was seen (once, few, many), or a class if it is expanded.

len,j_gene,v_gene,d_gene,abundance,CDR3nt,CDR3aa
14,TRBJ1-2,TRBV6-1,TRBD1,once,TGTGCCAGCAGTCTGGGACAGGGGAGGGAGGGCTACACCTTC,CASSLGQGREGYTF
11,TRBJ1-1,TRBV29-1,TRBD1,.,TGCAGCGTACCCCGGGACAGGGGAGCTTTCTTT,CSVPRDRGAFF
14,TRBJ1-5,TRBV6-1,.,.,TGTGCCAGCGTGGAAGGGGTTGGGAATCAGCCCCAGCATTTT,CASVEGVGNQPQHF
17,TRBJ2-1,TRBV5-4,TRBD1,.,TGTGCCAGCAGCTTGGCGGGACAGGGTAGCTCCTACAATGAGCAGTTCTTC,CASSLAGQGSSYNEQFF
14,TRBJ1-1,TRBV6-5,.,.,TGTGCCAGCAGCCCTACAGGGATCTGGACTGAAGCTTTCTTT,CASSPTGIWTEAFF
15,TRBJ2-7,TRBV5-1,TRBD2,.,TGCGCCAGCAGCTTGGGTCTAGCGGGAACGTACGAGCAGTACTTC,CASSLGLAGTYEQYF
17,TRBJ2-7,TRBV5-1,TRBD1,.,TGCGCCAGCAGCTTGGCCTTCCCGGGACAGGGGTACTACGAGCAGTACTTC,CASSLAFPGQGYYEQYF
12,TRBJ2-2,TRBV5-1,.,.,TGCGCCAGCAGCTTGACAACCGGGGAGCTGTTTTTT,CASSLTTGELFF
15,TRBJ1-1,TRBV6-1,.,.,TGTGCCAGCATCCCCATGGGGCAGCTGAACACTGAAGCTTTCTTT,CASIPMGQLNTEAFF
14,TRBJ1-1,TRBV18,.,.,TGTGCCAGCTCACCATTAACAGGGAACACTGAAGCTTTCTTT,CASSPLTGNTEAFF
15,TRBJ1-2,TRBV6-5,TRBD1,.,TGTGCCAGCAGCTCAGGGACAGCCTCTAACTATGGCTACACCTTC,CASSSGTASNYGYTF
15,TRBJ2-7,TRBV6-1,.,.,TGTGCCAGCAGTGAAGGACAGGTCGGCTCCTACGAGCAGTACTTC,CASSEGQVGSYEQYF
13,TRBJ1-1,TRBV28,.,once,TGTGCCAGCAGCCCGCACAGGGCCCTTGAAGCTTTCTTT,CASSPHRALEAFF
16,TRBJ2-1,TRBV10-3,.,few,TGTGCCATCAGTGTTCTAGGGGTTAACCTTAACAATGAGCAGTTCTTC,CAISVLGVNLNNEQFF
16,TRBJ2-1,TRBV9,TRBD2,.,TGTGCCAGCAGCCATGGGACTAGCGGGACCTACAATGAGCAGTTCTTC,CASSHGTSGTYNEQFF
18,TRBJ2-3,TRBV5-6,TRBD2,.,TGTGCCAGCAGCTTGGCGGTTTGGTTAGCGGGGGGCACAGATACGCAGTATTTT,CASSLAVWLAGGTDTQYF
16,TRBJ2-1,TRBV5-1,.,.,TGCGCCAGCAGCTTGTCAGTAGGGAGCTCCTACAATGAGCAGTTCTTC,CASSLSVGSSYNEQFF
16,TRBJ2-7,TRBV7-2,.,.,TGTGCCAGCAGCTTAGCTCCCCAGGGCCTAGCCTACGAGCAGTACTTC,CASSLAPQGLAYEQYF
15,TRBJ2-1,TRBV2,TRBD1,few,TGTGCCAGCAGTCCCGGGACAGGGGGTTATGATGAGCAGTTCTTC,CASSPGTGGYDEQFF
15,TRBJ1-2,TRBV15,.,once,TGTGCCACCAGCGAATCACAGGGAACCCCTTATGGCTACACCTTC,CATSESQGTPYGYTF
14,TRBJ1-1,TRBV6-1,.,.,TGTGCCAGCCTGAACTTTGGAGGGCACACTGAAGCTTTCTTT,CASLNFGGHTEAFF
13,TRBJ2-7,TRBV29-1,.,.,TGCAGCGCCCAGGGAGGTCGGTTTGGAGAGCAGTACTTC,CSAQGGRFGEQYF
15,TRBJ1-2,TRBV5-4,TRBD1,.,TGTGCCAGCAGCTTGGGGTGGGGACAGAACTATGGCTACACCTTC,CASSLGWGQNYGYTF
14,TRBJ1-1,TRBV5-6,.,few,TGTGCCAGCGGCTTAGGAGCTATGAACACTGAAGCTTTCTTT,CASGLGAMNTEAFF
18,TRBJ2-1,TRBV4-2,TRBD1,.,TGTGCCAGCAGTCCGGGACAGGGGGCAATTAGCTCCTACAATGAGCAGTTCTTC,CASSPGQGAISSYNEQFF
14,TRBJ2-7,TRBV19,TRBD1,once,TGTGCCAGTAACACCGGGACAGGAGACTACGAGCAGTACTTC,CASNTGTGDYEQYF
15,TRBJ2-7,TRBV5-1,TRBD1,.,TGCGCCAGCACCCCGGGACAGACAACTCCCTACGAGCAGTACTTC,CASTPGQTTPYEQYF
14,TRBJ1-5,TRBV7-2,TRBD1,.,TGTGCCAGCAGCTATACAGGGGGCCATCAGCCCCAGCATTTT,CASSYTGGHQPQHF
14,TRBJ2-7,TRBV6-6,.,.,TGTGCCAGCAGTTACTTGGCTTCAGCCTACGAGCAGTACTTC,CASSYLASAYEQYF
16,TRBJ2-1,TRBV7-2,.,.,TGTGCCAGCACCTCTCGAACAGGGAGCTCCTACAATGAGCAGTTCTTC,CASTSRTGSSYNEQFF
17,TRBJ2-7,TRBV10-3,TRBD2,.,TGTGCCGCCCTTCGGGATCCGGGACTAGCGGATACCTACGAGCAGTACTTC,CAALRDPGLADTYEQYF
13,TRBJ2-7,TRBV19,.,.,TGTGCCAGTAGTATTCAGGGGAGCTACGAGCAGTACTTC,CASSIQGSYEQYF
15,TRBJ2-7,TRBV5-1,TRBD2,.,TGCGCCAGCAGCGAGGGACTAGCGGGAGGTTACGAGCAGTACTTC,CASSEGLAGGYEQYF
14,TRBJ1-1,TRBV28,.,.,TGTGCCAGCAGTTTCCTGACAGGGAACACTGAAGCTTTCTTT,CASSFLTGNTEAFF
14,TRBJ2-5,TRBV7-9,.,.,TGTGCCAGCAGCCTCCGGGCGGGGTGGGAGACCCAGTACTTC,CASSLRAGWETQYF